This T cell receptor beta chain emerged from a study of T cell repertoires in cytomegalovirus infection. The wider study: Signatures in public TCR beta sequences pointed to both CMV infection and matching HLA type. Study-wide results and limits: Ex vivo responses were dominated by HLA-C-restricted CMV-specific TCR beta clonotypes.

Many counts were recorded for this clonotype. The antigen is undetermined. The CDR3 contains 13 residues. Germline values: CDR1 MNHNS, CDR2 SASEGT. Trimming left V 7 bases short and J 1 base short, with 8 bases between. Each CDR3 protein gets one entry after TCRdb re-called the reads with MiXCR. This table holds 110,000 to 150,000 distinct CDR3 sequences, approximately 5.9% found once. Sequenced material: PBMCs. The origin of this receptor is a human donor in good health (CMV status not recorded). Some clones in this sample may be carry-over from other donors' samples. The chain employs TRBV6-1 and TRBJ2-1; D possibly corresponds to TRBD2 (5 bases). CDR3 DNA: TGTGCCAGCAAGGAGGTGTCCTACAATGAGCAGTTCTTC. Translation gives CASKEVSYNEQFF.